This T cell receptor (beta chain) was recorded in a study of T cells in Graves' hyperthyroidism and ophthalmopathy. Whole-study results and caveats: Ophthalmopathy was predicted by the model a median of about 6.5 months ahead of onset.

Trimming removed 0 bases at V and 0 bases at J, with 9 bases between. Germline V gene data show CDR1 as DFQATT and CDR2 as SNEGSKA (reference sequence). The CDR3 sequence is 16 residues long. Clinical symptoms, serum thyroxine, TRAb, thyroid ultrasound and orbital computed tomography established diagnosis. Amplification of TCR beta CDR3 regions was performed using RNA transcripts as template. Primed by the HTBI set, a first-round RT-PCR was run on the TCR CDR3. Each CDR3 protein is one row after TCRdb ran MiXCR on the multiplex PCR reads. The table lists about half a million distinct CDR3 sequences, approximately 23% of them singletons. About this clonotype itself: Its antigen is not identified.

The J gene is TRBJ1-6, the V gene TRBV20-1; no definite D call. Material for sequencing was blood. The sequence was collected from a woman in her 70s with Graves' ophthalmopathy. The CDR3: CSARDLRSSYNSPLHF. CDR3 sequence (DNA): TGCAGTGCTAGAGACTTAAGGAGCTCCTATAATTCACCCCTCCACTTT.